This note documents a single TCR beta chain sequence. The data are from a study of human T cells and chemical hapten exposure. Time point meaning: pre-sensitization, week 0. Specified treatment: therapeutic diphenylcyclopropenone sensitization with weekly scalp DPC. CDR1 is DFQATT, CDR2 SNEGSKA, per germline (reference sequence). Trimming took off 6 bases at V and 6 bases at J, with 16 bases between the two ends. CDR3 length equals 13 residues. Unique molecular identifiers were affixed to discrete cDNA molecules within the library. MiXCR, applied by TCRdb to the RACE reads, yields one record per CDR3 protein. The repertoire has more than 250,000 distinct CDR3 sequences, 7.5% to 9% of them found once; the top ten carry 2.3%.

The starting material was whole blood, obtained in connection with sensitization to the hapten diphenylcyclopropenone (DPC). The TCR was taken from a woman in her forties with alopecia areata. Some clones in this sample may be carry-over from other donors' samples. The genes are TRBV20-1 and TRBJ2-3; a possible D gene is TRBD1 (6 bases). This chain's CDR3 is CSASRQVRDTQYF. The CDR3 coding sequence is TGCAGTGCAAGTCGACAGGTACGGGATACGCAGTATTTT.